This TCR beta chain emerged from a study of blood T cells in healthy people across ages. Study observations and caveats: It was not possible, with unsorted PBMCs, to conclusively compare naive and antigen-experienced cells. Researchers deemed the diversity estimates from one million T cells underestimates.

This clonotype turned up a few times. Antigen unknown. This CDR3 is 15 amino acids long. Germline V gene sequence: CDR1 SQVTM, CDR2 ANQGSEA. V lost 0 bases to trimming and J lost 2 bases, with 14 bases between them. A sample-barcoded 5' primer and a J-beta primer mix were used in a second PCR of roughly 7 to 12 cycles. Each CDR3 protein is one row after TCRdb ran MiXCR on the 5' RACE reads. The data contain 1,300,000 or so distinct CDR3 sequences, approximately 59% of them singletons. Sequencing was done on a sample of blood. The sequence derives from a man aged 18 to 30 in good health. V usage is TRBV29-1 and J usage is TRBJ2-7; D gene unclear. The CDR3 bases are TGCAGCGTTGAAGATCCCGCAGGCAAAACCTACGAGCAGTACTTC. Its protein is CSVEDPAGKTYEQYF.